The clone carrying this TCR beta chain was counted ten times or more. Its antigen remains unidentified. CDR1 is MNHNS, CDR2 SASEGT, per germline. With V trimmed by 6 bases and J by 0 bases, 0 bases remained unmatched. This CDR3 is built from 13 residues. Diagnostic assessment was based on clinical symptoms, serum thyroxine and TRAb, thyroid ultrasound and orbital computed tomography. This specimen comes from a study of T cells in Graves' hyperthyroidism and ophthalmopathy. Study results and caveats: A model built on 13 V-J features separated ophthalmopathy from stable hyperthyroidism. The blood repertoire included most of the expanded thyroid clonotypes above 0.001. Ophthalmopathy was identified by the model a median around 5.9 months ahead of onset.

The source material, RNA transcripts, was used to amplify TCR beta CDR3 regions. The HTBI primer set was used in a first-round RT-PCR of the TCR CDR3. TCRdb used MiXCR to reprocess the multiplex PCR reads, holding one entry per CDR3 protein. The sample includes a few hundred thousand distinct CDR3 sequences, more than 15% of them seen just once. The rearrangement links TRBV6-1 to TRBJ2-7, with 9 bases fitting TRBD1. Sequencing input: blood. This receptor was obtained from a woman between 18 and 29 years old with Graves' hyperthyroidism that later progressed to Graves' ophthalmopathy. As DNA, the CDR3 is TGTGCCAGCAGGGGACAGGGCTCCTACGAGCAGTACTTC. It translates to CASRGQGSYEQYF.